Below are 4 T cell receptor beta chains sequenced from a single sample in a study of identical twins. Each CDR3 protein is one row after TCRdb ran MiXCR on the 5' RACE reads. The sample shows some 760,000 distinct CDR3 sequences, 15% to 20% of them seen only once. The same data also contributed to another study, on T cells expressing NK-cell markers.

The sequencing sample was made of PBMCs. Receptors were obtained from a woman under 30 in good health.

This clonotype was seen at least ten times. The chain uses TRBV12-3 or TRBV12-4 and TRBJ1-1; the D is unclear. The V and J ends lost 3 bases and 1 base respectively, with 6 bases between them. The CDR3 is 13 amino acids. As DNA, the CDR3 is TGTGCCAGCAGTTTGAACGGGAACACTGAAGCTTTCTTT. Translated, it gives CASSLNGNTEAFF.

This clonotype was detected only a few times. The rearrangement joins TRBV20-1 to TRBJ1-3; TRBD1 matches 7 bases. Germline V gene data show CDR1 as DFQATT and CDR2 as SNEGSKA (reference sequence). The length of the CDR3 is 13 residues. Trimming at V came to 6 bases and at J to 8 bases, leaving 10 bases not matched to a gene. The chain's CDR3 is CSAWSRGEDTIYF. The DNA of the CDR3 is TGCAGTGCCTGGAGCAGGGGGGAGGACACCATATATTTT.

This chain uses TRBV27 with TRBJ2-4; D is possibly TRBD2 (7 bases). V was cut by 7 bases and J by 7 bases, with 20 bases left in between. The CDR3 has 15 amino acids. CDR1 is MNHEY, CDR2 SMNVEV, per germline (reference sequence). The CDR3 loop is CASKGGDTEWNIQYF. DNA of the CDR3: TGTGCCAGCAAAGGGGGGGATACCGAATGGAACATTCAGTACTTC.

The V gene is TRBV3-1, the J gene TRBJ1-2, with TRBD1 matching 7 bases. CDR1 is LGHDT and CDR2 is YNNKEL in the germline V gene (reference sequence). V was clipped by 4 bases and J by 0 bases; unmatched bases: 5. The CDR3 length is 15 residues. The CDR3 nucleotides read TGTGCCAGCAGCCGACAGGGACAGTCTAACTATGGCTACACCTTC. This gives the protein CASSRQGQSNYGYTF.